A single sample gave rise to the 21 T cell receptor beta chains below, sequenced in a study of blood T cell repertoires in COVID-19. The repertoire was sequenced with immunoSEQ multiplex PCR; TCRdb's copy has only in-frame clones and lacks some. The sample includes 95,000 to 120,000 clones, around 85% of them seen just once. Sequenced input: peripheral blood. Receptors were obtained from a human donor in a cohort sampled during active COVID-19.

This chain connects TRBV7-7 to TRBJ2-3, with 9 nucleotides matching TRBD1. The CDR3 extends over 13 amino acids. The V gene end was trimmed by 4 bases and the J gene end by 8 bases; junction bases not matched to a gene: 4. Germline CDR1 and CDR2: SSHAT and FNYEAQ (reference sequence). DNA of the CDR3: TGTGCCAGCAGCTGGGACAGGGCGGGTACGCAGTATTTT. Its protein is CASSWDRAGTQYF.

The rearrangement uses TRBV19 and TRBJ1-2; D gene unclear. This CDR3 is built from 15 residues. Germline loops: CDR1 LNHDA, CDR2 SQIVND (reference sequence). The V and J ends lost 1 base and 1 base respectively, with 10 bases between them. CDR3: CASSIGQANNYGYTF. Here the CDR3 DNA reads TGTGCCAGTAGTATAGGTCAGGCCAATAACTATGGCTACACCTTC.

V and J are TRBV6-5 and TRBJ1-2; D remains unclear. CDR1 is MNHEY and CDR2 is SVGAGI in the germline V gene. V was pared by 9 bases and J by 4 bases, with 6 bases between. This CDR3 region has 10 residues. The CDR3 DNA reads TGTGCCAGTTACAGCTATGGCTACACCTTC. It encodes CASYSYGYTF.

This chain connects TRBV29-1 to TRBJ2-3; 8 bases match TRBD2. CDR1 is SQVTM, CDR2 ANQGSEA, per germline. The trim removed 6 bases at V and 5 bases at J, leaving 10 bases unmatched. The CDR3 is 14 residues long. The CDR3 here is CSVPKGRGEDTQYF. CDR3 nucleotide sequence: TGCAGCGTCCCCAAAGGGCGGGGGGAAGATACGCAGTATTTT.

This chain joins TRBV2 and TRBJ2-3; D is ambiguous. The CDR3 consists of 13 residues. Germline V gives CDR1 SNHLY, CDR2 FYNNEI. The V gene lost 4 bases and the J gene lost 6 bases, with 11 bases spanning the gap. The CDR3 region is CASSGGGADTQYF. CDR3 sequence (DNA): TGTGCCAGCAGTGGTGGCGGCGCCGATACGCAGTATTTT. Combining the CDR3 with reference TRBV2 and TRBJ2-3 gives the whole variable domain EPEVTQTPSHQVTQMGQEVILRCVPISNHLYFYWYRQILGQKVEFLVSFYNNEISEKSEIFDDQFSVERPDGSNFTLKIRSTKLEDSAMYFCASSGGGADTQYFGPGTRLTVL.

This sequence joins TRBV7-9 and TRBJ1-1, with D perhaps TRBD1 (6 bases). V lost 1 base and J 5 bases, leaving 11 bases between the germline ends. The CDR3 runs to 14 residues. The germline gives CDR1 SEHNR, CDR2 FQNEAQ (reference sequence). CDR3 bases: TGTGCCAGCAGCTTAGAGGGGGTACGAACTGAAGCTTTCTTT. It is translated as CASSLEGVRTEAFF.

This chain connects TRBV11-2 to TRBJ2-3, with 7 bases identical to TRBD2. Germline loops: CDR1 SGHAT, CDR2 FQNNGV. The CDR3 runs 15 residues. V lost 3 bases and J lost 1; bases outside the gene matches: 4. CDR3 nucleotides: TGTGCCAGCAGCTTTCGTCGGGGGGGCACAGATACGCAGTATTTT. It specifies CASSFRRGGTDTQYF.

CDR3 protein: CSVEVGTGELFF. DNA for the CDR3: TGCAGCGTTGAAGTCGGTACCGGGGAGCTGTTTTTT. V and J are TRBV29-1 and TRBJ2-2; D unresolved. CDR3 size: 12 residues. V lost 1 base, J lost 5 bases, and 5 bases lay in between. Germline values: CDR1 SQVTM, CDR2 ANQGSEA.

The rearrangement joins TRBV28 to TRBJ1-4, with 10 nucleotides matching TRBD1. The CDR3 has 17 amino acids. V was clipped by 8 bases and J by 3 bases; unmatched bases: 12. Germline V gives CDR1 MDHEN, CDR2 SYDVKM. CDR3 sequence: CASGGTGARRANEKLFF. The CDR3 DNA is TGTGCCAGCGGGGGGACAGGGGCTCGGCGGGCTAATGAAAAACTGTTTTTT.

This chain connects TRBV19 to TRBJ1-6, with 9 bases fitting TRBD1. This CDR3 is 16 amino acids long. Germline-derived CDR1 and CDR2 are LNHDA and SQIVND (reference sequence). The junction had 10 bases not matched to a gene; V was cut back by 6 bases and J by 7 bases. The CDR3 DNA reads TGTGCCAGTAGCCCGGACAGGGGATGGAGGAATTCACCCCTCCACTTT. It translates to CASSPDRGWRNSPLHF.

The rearrangement uses TRBV10-3 and TRBJ2-3, with D perhaps matching TRBD2 (5 bases). Trimming took 7 bases from V and 4 from J, leaving 9 bases between them. Looked up from germline, CDR1 is ENHRY and CDR2 is SYGVKD. The CDR3 extends over 12 amino acids. CDR3 protein: CAITTGSDTQYF. The DNA for the CDR3 is TGTGCCATCACTACGGGGTCAGATACGCAGTATTTT.

This rearrangement joins TRBV5-6 to TRBJ1-3, with a possible D match to TRBD1 (6 bases). Trimming pared 4 bases from V and 0 bases from J, leaving 11 bases between. CDR1 is SGHDT and CDR2 is YYEEEE in the germline V gene. This CDR3 region has 15 residues. The CDR3 region has the DNA TGTGCCAGCAGCCGAGACAGGAACTCTGGAAACACCATATATTTT. As protein: CASSRDRNSGNTIYF.

This clone came up a few times. This chain connects TRBV6-6 to TRBJ1-5; tentatively, D is TRBD1 (6 bases). The CDR3 is 13 amino acids. CDR1 and CDR2 (germline): MNHNY, SVGAGI (reference sequence). V lost 6 bases and J lost 6, with 12 bases in between. The CDR3 sequence is CASSVTGSQPQHF. The DNA for the CDR3 is TGTGCCAGCAGCGTGACAGGCTCTCAGCCCCAGCATTTT.

The rearrangement joins TRBV29-1 to TRBJ2-1; 7 bases fit TRBD2. The CDR3 extends over 16 amino acids. Looked up from germline, CDR1 is SQVTM and CDR2 is ANQGSEA. The trim removed 7 bases at V and 0 bases at J, leaving 12 bases unmatched. The CDR3 DNA is TGCAGCGCTATGACTAGCCCCGCAGTCTCCTACAATGAGCAGTTCTTC. It translates to CSAMTSPAVSYNEQFF.

The chain recombines TRBV27 with TRBJ2-1; 8 positions agree with TRBD1. Trimming at V came to 5 bases and at J to 6 bases, leaving 3 bases not matched to a gene. Germline V gene sequence: CDR1 MNHEY, CDR2 SMNVEV (reference sequence). This CDR3 is built from 13 residues. The CDR3 here is CASSPGGSNEQFF. DNA for the CDR3: TGTGCCAGCAGTCCAGGGGGCTCCAATGAGCAGTTCTTC.

The genes are TRBV6-2 or TRBV6-3 and TRBJ2-1; 9 bases fit TRBD1. Germline V gene sequence: CDR1 MNHEY, CDR2 SVGEGT. This CDR3 is built from 16 residues. Unmatched junction bases numbered 7, after V lost 2 bases and J lost 5 bases. CDR3 region: CASSYTYRGRDNEQFF. In DNA, the CDR3 is TGTGCCAGCAGTTACACCTACAGGGGGCGAGACAATGAGCAGTTCTTC.

The chain links TRBV3-1 (or the pseudogene TRBV3-2) to TRBJ2-3, with TRBD2 identical over 9 bases. The J segment lost 1 base and the V segment lost 3 bases, leaving 5 bases of the junction unmatched. CDR3 length equals 16 residues. The germline V gene encodes CDR1 LGHDT and CDR2 YNNKEL (reference sequence). This chain's CDR3 is CASSHGRGGGTDTQYF. The CDR3 nucleotides are TGTGCCAGCAGCCACGGGCGGGGGGGCGGCACAGATACGCAGTATTTT.

The chain joins TRBV6-5 to TRBJ2-1; 7 bases are a match to TRBD2. CDR1 MNHEY and CDR2 SVGAGI come from the germline V gene. The CDR3 is 15 residues long. V lost 0 bases to trimming and J lost 9 bases; unmatched junction nucleotides: 8. CDR3 DNA sequence: TGTGCCAGCAGTTACTCCGGTGCGGGCGGGGGTGAGCAGTTCTTC. Its translation: CASSYSGAGGGEQFF.

This clone was detected once. The genes are TRBV12-3 or TRBV12-4 and TRBJ2-2; unclear D gene. This CDR3 is built from 11 residues. Trimming cost V 7 bases and J 3 bases, with 3 bases left between them. The CDR3 loop reads CASTYTGELFF. The CDR3 coding sequence is TGTGCCAGCACCTACACCGGGGAGCTGTTTTTT.

The rearrangement links TRBV5-5 to TRBJ1-4; TRBD1 aligns across 10 bases. With 1 base clipped from V and 0 bases from J, the junction kept 9 bases outside the gene matches. Germline V gene sequence: CDR1 SGHKS, CDR2 YYEKEE (reference sequence). CDR3 length equals 19 residues. Here the CDR3 reads CASSLTTGGGSATNEKLFF. For the CDR3, the DNA is TGTGCCAGCAGCTTGACGACAGGGGGCGGCTCGGCAACTAATGAAAAACTGTTTTTT. The whole variable domain, filled in from reference TRBV5-5 and TRBJ1-4, reads DAGVTQSPTHLIKTRGQQVTLRCSPISGHKSVSWYQQVLGQGPQFIFQYYEKEERGRGNFPDRFSARQFPNYSSELNVNALLLGDSALYLCASSLTTGGGSATNEKLFFGSGTQLSVL.

This sequence joins TRBV19 and TRBJ1-2; no clear D gene. This CDR3 is 13 amino acids long. The V and J ends lost 5 bases and 2 bases respectively, with 9 bases between them. Germline values: CDR1 LNHDA, CDR2 SQIVND (reference sequence). CDR3 sequence: CASSLEGNYGYTF. The CDR3 DNA sequence: TGTGCCAGTAGTTTGGAGGGAAACTATGGCTACACCTTC. Using reference TRBV19 and TRBJ1-2 for the parts outside the CDR3, the full variable domain is DGGITQSPKYLFRKEGQNVTLSCEQNLNHDAMYWYRQDPGQGLRLIYYSQIVNDFQKGDIAEGYSVSREKKESFPLTVTSAQKNPTAFYLCASSLEGNYGYTFGSGTRLTVV.